The 21 T cell receptor beta chains in this list originate from one sample, sequenced in a study of blood T cell repertoires in COVID-19 (dated by TCRdb to the early 2020s). Library creation used the immunoSEQ multiplex PCR assay. TCRdb provides this immuneACCESS table in a form limited to in-frame rearrangements. Some clones are lacking; in checked studies, under half of them reflect an unresolved V gene, and why the rest are absent is not known. Across this sample there are around 77,000 clones, with more than 80% seen only once. The leading ten clones occupy roughly 5.6% of the sample. The sequenced sample was peripheral blood. These receptors all stem from a man at least 80 years old with acute or convalescent COVID-19.

This rearrangement joins TRBV6-5 to TRBJ2-7, with D hard to call. CDR1 is MNHEY, CDR2 SVGAGI, per germline. Trimming stripped 7 bases from V and 3 bases from J, with 7 bases between. This CDR3 comprises 11 residues. The CDR3 DNA sequence: TGTGCCAGCAAAAAGCACTACGAGCAGTACTTC. Translation: CASKKHYEQYF.

The V and J genes are TRBV4-3 and TRBJ2-5; D perhaps matches TRBD1 (6 bases). Germline V gives CDR1 LGHNA, CDR2 YSLEER. Trimming removed 0 bases from V and 5 bases from J, with 28 bases in between. The CDR3 extends over 20 amino acids. In nucleotides, the CDR3 is TGCGCCAGCAGCCAAGAGCGAGGTTCTGGGATAGAGACAACAGGGGAGACCCAGTACTTC. Its protein product is CASSQERGSGIETTGETQYF.

V and J are TRBV28 and TRBJ1-1; D is perhaps TRBD1 (5 bases). The CDR3 consists of 15 residues. V shed 5 bases and J shed 5 bases, with 18 bases lying between them. Germline lookup yields CDR1 MDHEN and CDR2 SYDVKM. The CDR3 region is CASSPPGLKVTEAFF. The DNA of the CDR3 is TGTGCCAGCAGTCCACCGGGACTTAAAGTGACTGAAGCTTTCTTT.

The V and J genes are TRBV2 and TRBJ1-1, with a possible D match to TRBD1 (5 bases). V lost 6 bases and J 1 base, leaving 12 bases between the germline ends. The CDR3 runs to 14 residues. The germline CDR1 and CDR2 sequences are SNHLY and FYNNEI. CDR3 coding DNA: TGTGCCAGCAGGACGGGACTCACGAACACTGAAGCTTTCTTT. It yields the protein CASRTGLTNTEAFF.

This CDR3 reads CASSLVEGDTEAFF. Here the CDR3 DNA reads TGTGCCAGCAGCTTAGTCGAGGGGGACACTGAAGCTTTCTTT. The chain employs TRBV11-1 and TRBJ1-1; D perhaps matches TRBD1 (6 bases). The CDR3 consists of 14 residues. CDR1 and CDR2 (germline): SGHAT, FQDESV (reference sequence). V dropped 1 base and J dropped 3 bases, with 9 bases sitting between them.

The chain links TRBV5-1 to TRBJ1-2; tentatively, D is TRBD1 (6 bases). The V and J ends lost 1 base and 0 bases respectively, with 10 bases between them. Germline V gene sequence: CDR1 SGHRS, CDR2 YFSETQ. The CDR3 runs to 15 residues. This CDR3 is CASSLTGPANYGYTF. CDR3 sequence (DNA): TGCGCCAGCAGCTTGACAGGGCCAGCTAACTATGGCTACACCTTC.

The J gene is TRBJ2-5, the V gene TRBV5-1; 7 bases fit TRBD1. This CDR3 spans 14 amino acids. The germline V gene encodes CDR1 SGHRS and CDR2 YFSETQ. Trimming at V came to 3 bases and at J to 0 bases, leaving 2 bases not matched to a gene. DNA of the CDR3: TGCGCCAGCAGCTGGGACAGATACCAAGAGACCCAGTACTTC. It translates to CASSWDRYQETQYF.

This clone was detected a few times. The chain carries TRBV28 and TRBJ1-5; 7 bases agree with TRBD1. Germline V gene data show CDR1 as MDHEN and CDR2 as SYDVKM. V lost 4 bases and J lost 15; bases outside the gene matches: 18. CDR3 length equals 15 residues. The DNA for the CDR3 is TGTGCCAGCAGTTCCTACACCGGGACAGAGGGAATAAGGCATTTT. Translation: CASSSYTGTEGIRHF.

The chain is built from TRBV12-5 and TRBJ1-2, with D maybe TRBD1 (5 bases). V shed 0 bases and J shed 5 bases, with 7 bases lying between them. Germline V gives CDR1 LGHNT, CDR2 FRNRAP. The CDR3 is made up of 13 amino acids. The CDR3: CASGLVEGYGYTF. CDR3 nucleotides: TGTGCTAGTGGTTTGGTGGAGGGGTATGGCTACACCTTC.

The gene calls are TRBV5-4 and TRBJ1-2; D is perhaps TRBD1 (6 bases). Germline CDR1 SGHNT, CDR2 YYREEE (reference sequence). The CDR3 runs 14 residues. With 4 bases removed from V and 5 bases from J, the gap between germline ends came to 15 bases. The DNA for the CDR3 is TGTGCCAGCAGCAATGGGGGCCTCCAATATGGCTACACCTTC. This gives the protein CASSNGGLQYGYTF.

The chain links TRBV28 to TRBJ2-1; 12 nucleotides match TRBD2. Germline CDR1 reads MDHEN; CDR2 reads SYDVKM. The CDR3 is 16 residues long. V trimming: 6 bases; J trimming: 2 bases; junction bases outside the gene matches: 5. The CDR3 protein is CASRSTSGSPYNEQFF. In nucleotides, the CDR3 is TGTGCCAGCAGGTCGACTAGCGGGAGCCCCTACAATGAGCAGTTCTTC. The full variable domain, rest sourced from reference TRBV28 and TRBJ2-1, is DVKVTQSSRYLVKRTGEKVFLECVQDMDHENMFWYRQDPGLGLRLIYFSYDVKMKEKGDIPEGYSVSREKKERFSLILESASTNQTSMYLCASRSTSGSPYNEQFFGPGTRLTVL.

The CDR3 spells CASSEAGQGAKGNTIYF. The CDR3 DNA reads TGTGCCAGCAGTGAAGCCGGACAGGGGGCAAAGGGAAACACCATATATTTT. The V gene is TRBV2, the J gene TRBJ1-3; 11 bases line up with TRBD1. The CDR3 runs to 17 residues. Germline V gene data show CDR1 as SNHLY and CDR2 as FYNNEI. V was clipped by 0 bases and J by 4 bases; unmatched bases: 5.

The chain has TRBV5-1 and TRBJ2-5; TRBD1 aligns across 7 bases. V lost 4 bases, J lost 4 bases, and 7 bases stayed unmatched. Germline V gene data show CDR1 as SGHRS and CDR2 as YFSETQ. This CDR3 spans 14 amino acids. CDR3 in amino acids: CASSLNPGGETQYF. CDR3 bases: TGCGCCAGCAGCCTCAACCCAGGGGGAGAGACCCAGTACTTC. The whole variable domain, filled in from reference TRBV5-1 and TRBJ2-5, reads KAGVTQTPRYLIKTRGQQVTLSCSPISGHRSVSWYQQTPGQGLQFLFEYFSETQRNKGNFPGRFSGRQFSNSRSEMNVSTLELGDSALYLCASSLNPGGETQYFGPGTRLLVL.

V is TRBV28 and J is TRBJ1-4; weak D call: TRBD1 (5 bases). CDR3 length: 14 residues. Trimming took off 6 bases at V and 0 bases at J, with 8 bases between the two ends. Per the germline V gene, CDR1 is MDHEN and CDR2 is SYDVKM. CDR3 DNA sequence: TGTGCCAGCAGATCCAGGGCAACTAATGAAAAACTGTTTTTT. This codes for CASRSRATNEKLFF. Full variable domain (missing parts from reference TRBV28 and TRBJ1-4): DVKVTQSSRYLVKRTGEKVFLECVQDMDHENMFWYRQDPGLGLRLIYFSYDVKMKEKGDIPEGYSVSREKKERFSLILESASTNQTSMYLCASRSRATNEKLFFGSGTQLSVL.

The chain joins TRBV6-5 to TRBJ2-7; a possible D gene is TRBD2 (5 bases). The CDR3 is 15 amino acids. Germline-derived CDR1 and CDR2 are MNHEY and SVGAGI. Trimming took 7 bases from V and 4 from J, leaving 20 bases between them. As DNA, the CDR3 is TGTGCCAGCAATATGAGAGAGGGCGCGGGTTACGAGCAGTACTTC. It is translated as CASNMREGAGYEQYF.

The chain recombines TRBV4-1 with TRBJ1-1; 11 nucleotides match TRBD1. Germline V gives CDR1 MGHRA, CDR2 YSYEKL. V dropped 6 bases and J dropped 5; count of bases not matched to a gene: 8. The CDR3 is 15 amino acids. CDR3 sequence (DNA): TGCGCCAGCAGTAGGGGACAGGGGGTTAATACTGAAGCTTTCTTT. Translation: CASSRGQGVNTEAFF.

The V and J genes are TRBV19 and TRBJ1-3; the match to TRBD1 covers 7 bases. The CDR3 has 14 residues. Germline V gene lookup returns CDR1 LNHDA and CDR2 SQIVND (reference sequence). V was pared by 6 bases and J by 7 bases, with 9 bases of the junction left unmatched. The CDR3 loop reads CASRETGEMNTIYF. The DNA of the CDR3 is TGTGCCAGTAGGGAAACAGGGGAAATGAACACCATATATTTT.

The chain uses TRBV5-1 and TRBJ1-1; 9 bases line up with TRBD1. In germline, CDR1 is SGHRS, CDR2 YFSETQ. This CDR3 region has 17 residues. V gave up 1 base and J gave up 5 bases; unmatched junction bases: 12. The CDR3 protein is CASSLWGQGIGETEAFF. For the CDR3, the DNA is TGCGCCAGCAGCTTGTGGGGACAGGGAATAGGGGAGACTGAAGCTTTCTTT.

The V call is TRBV10-1, the J call TRBJ2-1; 12 bases agree with TRBD1. The trim removed 2 bases at V and 0 bases at J, leaving 8 bases unmatched. This CDR3 region has 19 residues. CDR1 and CDR2 (germline): WNHNN, SYGVQD (reference sequence). The CDR3 region is CASSEGGTGGLSSYNEQFF. CDR3 DNA sequence: TGCGCCAGCAGTGAGGGGGGGACAGGGGGCCTGAGCTCCTACAATGAGCAGTTCTTC.

This chain uses TRBV2 with TRBJ2-6, with TRBD1 identical over 7 bases. The J segment lost 2 bases and the V segment lost 8 bases, leaving 15 bases of the junction unmatched. The CDR3 is 18 residues long. In germline, CDR1 is SNHLY, CDR2 FYNNEI. The CDR3 sequence is CASLQRRQGSPGANVLTF. The CDR3 coding sequence is TGTGCCAGCCTTCAACGCCGACAGGGATCCCCTGGGGCCAACGTCCTGACTTTC.

The sample holds a few counts of this clone. The gene calls are TRBV7-6 and TRBJ2-7; 10 bases map to TRBD1. J lost 7 bases, V lost 4 bases, and 10 bases had no gene match. Per the germline V gene, CDR1 is SGHVS and CDR2 is FNYEAQ. CDR3 size: 15 residues. DNA of the CDR3: TGTGCCAGCAGCTCCCGGGACAGGGGTCCCTTGGAGCAGTACTTC. Its protein product is CASSSRDRGPLEQYF.